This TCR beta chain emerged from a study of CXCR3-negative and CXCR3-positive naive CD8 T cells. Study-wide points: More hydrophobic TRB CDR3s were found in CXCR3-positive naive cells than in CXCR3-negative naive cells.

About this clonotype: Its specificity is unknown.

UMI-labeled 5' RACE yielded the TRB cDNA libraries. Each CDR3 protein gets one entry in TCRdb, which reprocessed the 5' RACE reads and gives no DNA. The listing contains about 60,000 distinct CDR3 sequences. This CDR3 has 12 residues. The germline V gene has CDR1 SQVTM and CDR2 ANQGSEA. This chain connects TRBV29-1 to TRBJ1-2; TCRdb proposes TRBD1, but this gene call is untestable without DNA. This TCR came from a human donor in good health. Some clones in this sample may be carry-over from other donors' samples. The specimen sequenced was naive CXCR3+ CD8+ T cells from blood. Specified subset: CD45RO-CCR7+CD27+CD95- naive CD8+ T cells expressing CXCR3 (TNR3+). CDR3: CSAEQGYYGYTF.